This entry lists 26 T cell receptor beta chains sequenced from one sample in a study of blood T cell repertoires in COVID-19. Produced via immunoSEQ multiplex PCR; TCRdb's table is partial and in-frame only. The repertoire holds about 120,000 clones, with approximately 85% as singletons. Sequenced input: peripheral blood. The source is an elderly man with active or convalescent COVID-19.

The rearrangement uses TRBV6-2 or TRBV6-3 and TRBJ2-1, with 9 bases identical to TRBD1. The V segment lost 2 bases and the J segment 7 bases; nucleotides outside the gene matches: 12. Germline V lookup: CDR1 MNHEY, CDR2 SVGEGT. This CDR3 is 17 amino acids long. The CDR3 reads CASSYRRRTGVPNEQFF. The CDR3 region has the DNA TGTGCCAGCAGTTACCGCCGTAGGACAGGGGTGCCAAATGAGCAGTTCTTC.

This chain links TRBV14 with TRBJ2-4, with D maybe TRBD1 (5 bases). Trimming left V 0 bases short and J 2 bases short, with 14 bases between. The CDR3 sequence is 17 residues long. Germline CDR1 reads SGHDN; CDR2 reads FVKESK. In nucleotides, the CDR3 is TGTGCCAGCAGCCAAGATTCCCGCGCAGGGACCAAAAACATTCAGTACTTC. Translating it yields CASSQDSRAGTKNIQYF.

The chain joins TRBV5-1 to TRBJ1-1; possibly TRBD1 for D (6 bases). This CDR3 has 16 amino acids. Between the trimmed V and J ends, which lost 2 bases and 8 bases, there was a span of 22 bases. Germline V gives CDR1 SGHRS, CDR2 YFSETQ. The CDR3 here is CASSFGTIGVMVEAFF. CDR3 bases: TGCGCCAGCAGCTTCGGGACAATCGGGGTGATGGTAGAAGCTTTCTTT.

The chain recombines TRBV5-1 with TRBJ2-3; TRBD2 matches 12 bases. This CDR3 region has 17 residues. Trimming cost V 4 bases and J 0 bases; bases outside gene matches: 6. From germline, CDR1 is SGHRS and CDR2 YFSETQ. The CDR3 region is CASSIGLAGSSTDTQYF. The CDR3 bases are TGCGCCAGCAGCATCGGACTAGCGGGATCTAGCACAGATACGCAGTATTTT.

The CDR3 DNA follows: TGTGCCAGCAGTTTATCGAGGTCGCTGCGGGATAGCAATCAGCCCCAGCATTTT. Translation gives CASSLSRSLRDSNQPQHF. The chain links TRBV27 to TRBJ1-5; no clear D gene. The CDR3 has 18 amino acids. V lost 0 bases, J lost 0 bases, and 15 bases lay in between. CDR1 and CDR2 from the germline V gene are MNHEY and SMNVEV (reference sequence).

This clone is a singleton in its sample. The V and J genes are TRBV30 and TRBJ2-5; 9 bases are shared with TRBD1. The germline gives CDR1 GTSNPN, CDR2 SVGIG (reference sequence). This CDR3 has 14 amino acids. V lost 3 bases and J lost 2; bases outside the gene matches: 4. This chain's CDR3 is CAWRRGTGQETQYF. As DNA, the CDR3 is TGTGCCTGGAGAAGGGGGACAGGGCAAGAGACCCAGTACTTC.

This sequence joins TRBV7-3 and TRBJ2-3, with 9 bases aligning to TRBD1. V was pared by 6 bases and J by 6 bases, with 10 bases of the junction left unmatched. Germline values: CDR1 SGHTA, CDR2 FQGTGA. This CDR3 is 15 amino acids long. The CDR3 DNA reads TGTGCCAGCAGTCGGACGGGACAGGGTTTTGATACGCAGTATTTT. Translating gives CASSRTGQGFDTQYF.

A single count supports this clone. The J gene is TRBJ1-2, the V gene TRBV9; TRBD1 agrees at 7 bases. The CDR3 spans 13 residues. With 4 bases clipped from V and 8 bases from J, the junction kept 8 bases outside the gene matches. CDR1 and CDR2 from the germline V gene are SGDLS and YYNGEE. The CDR3 here is CASSPRTGRGYTF. The CDR3 DNA reads TGTGCCAGCAGCCCACGGACAGGAAGGGGCTACACCTTC.

CDR3 in DNA: TGTGCCACCAGTGATTTTACTAGCGGGGGGGCTGGTGAGCAGTTCTTC. It is translated as CATSDFTSGGAGEQFF. The gene calls are TRBV24-1 and TRBJ2-1; TRBD2 aligns across 13 bases. The CDR3 runs to 16 residues. V lost 1 base to trimming and J lost 9 bases; unmatched junction nucleotides: 5. The germline V gene has CDR1 KGHDR and CDR2 SFDVKD.

The rearrangement uses TRBV30 and TRBJ1-2; maybe TRBD1 (6 bases). V shed 2 bases and J shed 6 bases, with 10 bases lying between them. This CDR3 is built from 12 residues. Germline V lookup: CDR1 GTSNPN, CDR2 SVGIG (reference sequence). CDR3 bases: TGTGCCTGGAGTCCAGGGGCGGATGGCTACACCTTC. Amino acids: CAWSPGADGYTF.

The chain uses TRBV4-2 and TRBJ1-4; TRBD1 aligns across 7 bases. Germline V lookup: CDR1 LGHNA, CDR2 YNFKEQ. The CDR3 has 17 residues. With V trimmed by 3 bases and J by 10 bases, 17 bases remained unmatched. The CDR3 coding sequence is TGTGCCAGCAGCCATCTGAACAGGGGAAGTAGTGGAGGAAAACTGTTTTTT. It translates to CASSHLNRGSSGGKLFF.

The chain combines TRBV10-2 with TRBJ2-1; 12 positions agree with TRBD2. V dropped 6 bases and J dropped 5; count of bases not matched to a gene: 2. This CDR3 has 14 amino acids. Per the germline V gene, CDR1 is WSHSY and CDR2 is SAAADI. The CDR3 DNA sequence: TGCGCCAGCAGGCCTAGCGGGGGGGACAATGAGCAGTTCTTC. It specifies CASRPSGGDNEQFF.

This chain connects TRBV2 to TRBJ1-1; maybe TRBD1 (6 bases). V was clipped by 2 bases and J by 3 bases, with 10 bases between them. The germline V gene encodes CDR1 SNHLY and CDR2 FYNNEI. This CDR3 comprises 14 residues. For the CDR3, the DNA is TGTGCCAGCAGTGAACCCGGACAGTACACTGAAGCTTTCTTT. Encoded protein: CASSEPGQYTEAFF.

The chain has TRBV6-2 or TRBV6-3 and TRBJ2-3; D is possibly TRBD1 (5 bases). CDR3 length: 14 amino acids. Germline V gene data show CDR1 as MNHEY and CDR2 as SVGEGT. V shed 4 bases and J shed 9 bases, with 17 bases lying between them. CDR3 sequence: CASSSFTLGVTQYF. CDR3 DNA: TGTGCCAGCAGTTCCTTCACCCTAGGGGTAACGCAGTATTTT.

This chain links TRBV9 with TRBJ2-7; 7 bases are shared with TRBD2. The CDR3 is made up of 16 amino acids. Germline V gene lookup returns CDR1 SGDLS and CDR2 YYNGEE. J was trimmed by 1 base and V by 4 bases; bases with no gene match: 11. CDR3 amino acids: CASSPHGGGSSYEQYF. In nucleotides, the CDR3 is TGTGCCAGCAGCCCCCATGGGGGGGGGTCGTCCTACGAGCAGTACTTC.

This sequence joins TRBV3-1 (or the pseudogene TRBV3-2) and TRBJ1-6; 10 nucleotides line up with TRBD1. The germline gives CDR1 LGHDT, CDR2 YNNKEL (reference sequence). The CDR3 spans 17 residues. After removal of 3 bases from V and 6 bases from J, the junction contained 8 bases not matched to a gene. The CDR3 coding sequence is TGTGCCAGCAGCCACCGACAGGGGGCTGGAGCTAATTCACCCCTCCACTTT. Its translation: CASSHRQGAGANSPLHF.

V is TRBV7-2 and J is TRBJ2-2; no reliable D call. Trimming cost V 5 bases and J 2 bases, with 12 bases left between them. There are 15 residues in the CDR3. CDR1 and CDR2 (germline): SGHTA, FQGNSA. CDR3 protein: CASSQWRQNTGELFF. The CDR3 coding sequence is TGTGCCAGCAGCCAGTGGCGACAAAACACCGGGGAGCTGTTTTTT.

The chain couples TRBV6-6 to TRBJ2-1, with D possibly TRBD2 on 6 matching bases. Germline V gene sequence: CDR1 MNHNY, CDR2 SVGAGI (reference sequence). This CDR3 is built from 16 residues. Trimming shortened V by 7 bases and J by 0 bases, and 16 bases separated the two germline ends. The CDR3: CASTLGMRGSYNEQFF. Here the CDR3 DNA reads TGTGCCAGCACCTTAGGGATGCGGGGCTCCTACAATGAGCAGTTCTTC.

The V call is TRBV5-4, the J call TRBJ2-7; 10 nucleotides match TRBD2. In germline, CDR1 is SGHNT, CDR2 YYREEE (reference sequence). This CDR3 contains 15 residues. The V segment lost 5 bases and the J segment 5 bases; nucleotides outside the gene matches: 10. The CDR3 region is CASRSQREGPNEQYF. In DNA, the CDR3 is TGTGCCAGCAGGTCCCAGCGGGAGGGCCCCAACGAGCAGTACTTC.

V is TRBV10-3 and J is TRBJ1-5; possibly TRBD1 for D (6 bases). Between the trimmed V and J ends, which lost 1 base and 6 bases, there was a span of 22 bases. CDR3 length equals 18 residues. Germline CDR1 is ENHRY and CDR2 is SYGVKD. The CDR3 is CAISELDTAGAVSQPQHF. In DNA form, the CDR3 reads TGTGCCATCAGTGAGTTGGACACGGCAGGGGCAGTTAGTCAGCCCCAGCATTTT.

The V gene is TRBV7-9, the J gene TRBJ2-7; 10 bases line up with TRBD1. V was pared by 3 bases and J by 11 bases, with 1 base of the junction left unmatched. This CDR3 is 11 amino acids long. CDR1 SEHNR and CDR2 FQNEAQ come from the germline V gene (reference sequence). Written as DNA, the CDR3 is TGTGCCAGCAGCTTGGGGACAGGGGAGTACTTC. This codes for CASSLGTGEYF.

The gene calls are TRBV20-1 and TRBJ1-1, with TRBD1 identical over 8 bases. Germline V lookup: CDR1 DFQATT, CDR2 SNEGSKA (reference sequence). J lost 1 base, V lost 3 bases, and 4 bases had no gene match. This CDR3 is 14 amino acids long. The CDR3 loop reads CSASGDRGNTEAFF. CDR3 DNA: TGCAGTGCTAGTGGAGACAGGGGGAACACTGAAGCTTTCTTT.

The chain employs TRBV11-2 and TRBJ2-1; D is uncertain. V lost 0 bases to trimming and J lost 8 bases, with 14 bases between them. Looked up from germline, CDR1 is SGHAT and CDR2 is FQNNGV. This CDR3 is built from 15 residues. CDR3 coding DNA: TGTGCCAGCAGCTTAGAGCTGTCGAGTCTCGATGAGCAGTTCTTC. This translates into CASSLELSSLDEQFF.

V gene TRBV21-1 combines with J gene TRBJ2-5; the DNA was not used to check the table's D call, TRBD1. TRBV21-1 has pseudogene status. The CDR3 consists of 18 residues. The CDR3 region is CASSKVPGQGVRGETQYF. The DNA of the CDR3 is TGTGCCAGCAGCAAAGTTCCCGGGCAGGGGGTAAGAGGAGAGACCCAGTACTTC.

The CDR3 reads CASSSPYWTGGAANEKLFF. In DNA form, the CDR3 reads TGTGCCAGCAGTTCCCCGTACTGGACAGGGGGCGCGGCTAATGAAAAACTGTTTTTT. The genes are TRBV6-2 or TRBV6-3 and TRBJ1-4; 11 bases line up with TRBD1. The germline gives CDR1 MNHEY, CDR2 SVGEGT. The length of the CDR3 is 19 residues. V was clipped by 4 bases and J by 3 bases; unmatched bases: 13.

This clone has a single count. The rearrangement uses TRBV28 and TRBJ2-5, with a weak D call TRBD1 (6 bases). The CDR3 runs 14 residues. Germline V gives CDR1 MDHEN, CDR2 SYDVKM. The germline V and J ends were trimmed by 5 bases and 5 bases, with 15 bases remaining between them. DNA for the CDR3: TGTGCCAGCAGTCCGAGGACAGTTCTGGAGACCCAGTACTTC. Translating it yields CASSPRTVLETQYF.